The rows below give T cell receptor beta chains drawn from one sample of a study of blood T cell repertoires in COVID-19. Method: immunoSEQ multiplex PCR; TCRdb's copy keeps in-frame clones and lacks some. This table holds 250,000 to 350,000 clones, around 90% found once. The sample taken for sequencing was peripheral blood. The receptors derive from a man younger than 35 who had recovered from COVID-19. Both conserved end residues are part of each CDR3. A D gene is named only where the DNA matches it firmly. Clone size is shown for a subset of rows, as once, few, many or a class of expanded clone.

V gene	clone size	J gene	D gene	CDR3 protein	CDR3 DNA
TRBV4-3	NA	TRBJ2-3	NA	CASSQDGRGRRYF	TGCGCCAGCAGCCAAGATGGCCGGGGTCGGAGGTATTTT
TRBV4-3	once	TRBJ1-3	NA	CASSQEARNGNTIYF	TGCGCCAGCAGCCAAGAGGCCCGTAATGGAAACACCATATATTTT
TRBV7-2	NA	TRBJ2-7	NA	CASSSGYYEQYF	TGTGCCAGCAGTAGCGGATACTACGAGCAGTACTTC
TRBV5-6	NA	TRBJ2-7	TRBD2	CASSLGLASYEQYF	TGTGCCAGCAGCTTGGGACTAGCCTCCTACGAGCAGTACTTC
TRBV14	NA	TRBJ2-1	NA	CASSQVQGSWSDNEQFF	TGTGCCAGCAGCCAGGTACAGGGATCTTGGTCAGACAATGAGCAGTTCTTC
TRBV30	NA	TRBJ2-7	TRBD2	CAWSVPGLTYEQYF	TGTGCCTGGAGCGTCCCGGGACTAACCTACGAGCAGTACTTC
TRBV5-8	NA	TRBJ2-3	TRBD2	CASSSSPPGGGMRDTQYF	TGTGCCAGCAGCTCCAGTCCACCTGGGGGGGGGATGAGAGATACGCAGTATTTT
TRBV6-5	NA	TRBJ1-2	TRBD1	CASMAGGSGGYTF	TGTGCCAGCATGGCAGGGGGCTCGGGGGGCTACACCTTC
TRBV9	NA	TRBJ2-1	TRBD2	CASSVGPSGSHNEQFF	TGTGCCAGCAGCGTAGGTCCTAGCGGGAGTCACAATGAGCAGTTCTTC
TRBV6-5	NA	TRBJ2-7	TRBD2	CASRTKSGGEQYF	TGTGCCAGCAGGACAAAAAGCGGGGGCGAGCAGTACTTC
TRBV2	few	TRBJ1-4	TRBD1	CASSVARGQIEKLFF	TGTGCCAGCAGTGTGGCCAGGGGGCAAATTGAAAAACTGTTTTTT
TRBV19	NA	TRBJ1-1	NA	CASSIVGGGEAFF	TGTGCCAGTAGTATAGTTGGGGGAGGTGAAGCTTTCTTT
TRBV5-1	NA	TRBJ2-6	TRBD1	CASSRTGTGVSGANVLTF	TGCGCCAGCAGCCGGACCGGGACAGGGGTCTCTGGGGCCAACGTCCTGACTTTC
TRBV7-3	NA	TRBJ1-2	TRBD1	CASSLSNRGYGYTF	TGTGCCAGCAGCTTATCCAACAGGGGTTATGGCTACACCTTC
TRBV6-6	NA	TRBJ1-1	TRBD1	CASSPNRDRGLVTEAFF	TGTGCCAGCAGTCCCAACCGGGACAGGGGGTTGGTCACTGAAGCTTTCTTT
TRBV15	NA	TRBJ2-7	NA	CATSRDSYEQYF	TGTGCCACCAGCAGAGATAGCTACGAGCAGTACTTC
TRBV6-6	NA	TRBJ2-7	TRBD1	CASSKGTGTSYEQYF	TGTGCCAGCAGCAAAGGGACAGGGACCTCCTACGAGCAGTACTTC
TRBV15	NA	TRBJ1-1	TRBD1	CATSRDHRGGTEAFF	TGTGCCACCAGCAGAGATCACAGGGGGGGCACTGAAGCTTTCTTT
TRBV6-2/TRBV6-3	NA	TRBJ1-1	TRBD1	CASSLYRGLIMNTEAFF	TGTGCCAGCAGTTTATACAGGGGGCTTATCATGAACACTGAAGCTTTCTTT
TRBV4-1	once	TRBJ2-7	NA	CASSHLRDTSYEQYF	TGCGCCAGCAGCCACCTCCGAGACACTTCCTACGAGCAGTACTTC
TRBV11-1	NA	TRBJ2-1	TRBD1	CASSLAQDRGSYNEQFF	TGTGCCAGCAGCTTAGCGCAAGACAGGGGCTCCTACAATGAGCAGTTCTTC
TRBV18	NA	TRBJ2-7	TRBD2	CASSLSSSGTTGSYEQYF	TGTGCCAGCTCACTCAGTTCATCGGGGACTACCGGCTCCTACGAGCAGTACTTC
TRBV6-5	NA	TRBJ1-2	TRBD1	CASSYSPGQGLGYTF	TGTGCCAGCAGTTACAGCCCTGGACAGGGACTAGGCTACACCTTC